A selection of T cell receptor beta chains follows, all from one sample in a study of human CD8 memory T cell subsets. For each CDR3 protein, TCRdb gives one entry from its re-call of the 5' RACE reads, without DNA. The sample's table shows roughly 12,000 distinct CDR3 sequences. The sequencing sample was made of CD8+ T cells from PBMCs. Receptors were obtained from a human donor in good health. The CDR3 runs from the conserved cysteine through the conserved F or W. The order of the fields is V gene, clone size, J gene, CDR3 protein. Rows give clone size only sometimes, using once, few, many, or a class for an expanded clone.

v_call: TRBV19
clone_size: .
j_call: TRBJ1-1
cdr3_aa: CASSIEGTTEAFF

v_call: TRBV6-2/TRBV6-3
clone_size: medium-sized
j_call: TRBJ1-1
cdr3_aa: CASSEGMNTEAFF

v_call: TRBV29-1
clone_size: .
j_call: TRBJ2-5
cdr3_aa: CSVEGLFQETQYF

v_call: TRBV28
clone_size: .
j_call: TRBJ2-7
cdr3_aa: CASSRQGTYEQYF

v_call: TRBV29-1
clone_size: .
j_call: TRBJ2-7
cdr3_aa: CSVYGTGESGEQYF

v_call: TRBV4-3
clone_size: .
j_call: TRBJ1-2
cdr3_aa: CASSQDRELYYGYTF

v_call: TRBV10-3
clone_size: .
j_call: TRBJ1-2
cdr3_aa: CAISESSGPGAYGYTF

v_call: TRBV6-2/TRBV6-3
clone_size: .
j_call: TRBJ2-1
cdr3_aa: CASSYTLLYQFF

v_call: TRBV5-4
clone_size: .
j_call: TRBJ1-1
cdr3_aa: CASSLWESEAFF

v_call: TRBV7-8
clone_size: .
j_call: TRBJ2-7
cdr3_aa: CASSLVGGAYEQYF

v_call: TRBV19
clone_size: .
j_call: TRBJ2-1
cdr3_aa: CASSSLGYYNEQFF

v_call: TRBV3-1
clone_size: medium-sized
j_call: TRBJ1-2
cdr3_aa: CASSQGQGGFDGGYTF

v_call: TRBV30
clone_size: .
j_call: TRBJ1-2
cdr3_aa: CAWRDDSYGYTF

v_call: TRBV7-9
clone_size: .
j_call: TRBJ2-3
cdr3_aa: CASIKSPKRGTTDTQYF

v_call: TRBV7-3
clone_size: .
j_call: TRBJ2-7
cdr3_aa: CASSLKPGVEQYF

v_call: TRBV13
clone_size: medium-sized
j_call: TRBJ2-1
cdr3_aa: CASSSGLPNEQFF

v_call: TRBV4-3
clone_size: .
j_call: TRBJ1-5
cdr3_aa: CASSQVRGSHQPQHF

v_call: TRBV12-3/TRBV12-4
clone_size: .
j_call: TRBJ2-1
cdr3_aa: CASSSRTSGKLEQFF

v_call: TRBV7-2
clone_size: .
j_call: TRBJ2-6
cdr3_aa: CASSLELWDYSRSGANVLTF

v_call: TRBV5-4
clone_size: .
j_call: TRBJ1-1
cdr3_aa: CASSPDRMGTEAFF

v_call: TRBV29-1
clone_size: .
j_call: TRBJ2-5
cdr3_aa: CSVEGLEETQYF

v_call: TRBV27
clone_size: .
j_call: TRBJ2-3
cdr3_aa: CASSYGSTDTQYF

v_call: TRBV7-9
clone_size: .
j_call: TRBJ2-7
cdr3_aa: CASSDSGRAEQYF

v_call: TRBV7-8
clone_size: .
j_call: TRBJ2-3
cdr3_aa: CASYHSGAADTQYF